By share, the clone carrying this T cell receptor (beta chain) counts as medium-sized. TCRdb itself ran the 5' RACE reads through MiXCR, one entry per CDR3 protein. The table includes around 1,600 distinct CDR3 sequences, roughly 5.4% detected once. This entry belongs to a study of spatial heterogeneity in lung cancer. As for time point: sample taken at primary tumor resection. The CDR3 has 13 amino acids. Germline V gives CDR1 LNHDA, CDR2 SQIVND (reference sequence). The V gene lost 11 bases and the J gene lost 8 bases, with 18 bases spanning the gap. Sequencing used normal lung tissue next to the tumor, obtained at surgery. This TCR was recovered from a female donor with early-stage non-small cell lung cancer. The V gene is TRBV19, the J gene TRBJ1-4; no firm D call. This CDR3 is CASSDDFQEKLFF. The CDR3 DNA is TGTGCCTCCTCCGATGACTTCCAAGAAAAACTGTTTTTT. The full variable domain, completed using reference TRBV19 and TRBJ1-4, is DGGITQSPKYLFRKEGQNVTLSCEQNLNHDAMYWYRQDPGQGLRLIYYSQIVNDFQKGDIAEGYSVSREKKESFPLTVTSAQKNPTAFYLCASSDDFQEKLFFGSGTQLSVL.